This section outlines one T cell receptor beta chain sequence together with its context. The V gene's germline CDR1 is SGHTA and CDR2 FQGTGA. CDR3 length: 18 amino acids. The germline V and J ends were trimmed by 5 bases and 4 bases, with 24 bases remaining between them. These data come from a study of blood T cell repertoires in COVID-19. Across the study: Samples of COVID-19 (acute and convalescent) were obtained from the United States, Italy and Spain. PBMCs, B-cell-depleted T cells, or T cells were the source of the cDNA or gDNA that made up the material.

Study processing details: The assay estimated nucleated cells by amplifying reference gene primers. Measured with immunoSEQ multiplex PCR; TCRdb has only the in-frame clones, and not every one. V, J and clone size reflect that table, while D and trimming were determined from the DNA. The table includes about 220,000 clones, about four fifths detected once. This rearrangement joins TRBV7-3 to TRBJ2-1; no firm D call. Sequenced input: peripheral blood. The TCR was taken from a woman in her 30s who had recovered from COVID-19. The CDR3 coding sequence is TGTGCCAGCAGCCAACCCCTGATAAGCGCGGAGACGTACAATGAGCAGTTCTTC. It yields the protein CASSQPLISAETYNEQFF.